The entry that follows covers one T cell receptor (beta chain) sequence. The germline V gene encodes CDR1 SQVTM and CDR2 ANQGSEA. V was clipped by 6 bases and J by 3 bases, with 20 bases between them. This CDR3 contains 15 residues. This sample is drawn from a study of CD8 T cells in Susac syndrome. When the RNA was reverse transcribed, random hexamers were used with an input of about 0.45 to 1 ug. TCRdb ran MiXCR on the immunoSEQ multiplex PCR reads and lists one entry per CDR3 protein. The sample has around 85,000 distinct CDR3 sequences, about 95% seen once; the top ten hold over 0.35%. The CD8+ and CD4+ T cells were negatively isolated, with the TEMRA cells enriched by FACS.

This clonotype originated in a human donor with Susac syndrome. This chain links TRBV29-1 with TRBJ1-1; a weak D match, TRBD1 (6 bases). Sequencing was performed on CD8+ T cells from PBMCs. In DNA, the CDR3 is TGCAGCGTCCTTCGTCTTCGGGGGGCTGACACTGAAGCTTTCTTT. This sequence encodes CSVLRLRGADTEAFF.